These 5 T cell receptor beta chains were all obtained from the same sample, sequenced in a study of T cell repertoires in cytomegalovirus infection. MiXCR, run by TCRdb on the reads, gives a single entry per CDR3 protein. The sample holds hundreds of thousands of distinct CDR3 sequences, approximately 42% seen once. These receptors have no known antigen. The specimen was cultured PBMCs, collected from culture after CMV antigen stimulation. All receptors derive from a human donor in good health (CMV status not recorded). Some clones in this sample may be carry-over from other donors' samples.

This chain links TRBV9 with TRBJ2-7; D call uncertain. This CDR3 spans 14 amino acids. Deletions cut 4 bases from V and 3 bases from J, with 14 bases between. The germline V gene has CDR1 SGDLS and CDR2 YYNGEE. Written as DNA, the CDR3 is TGTGCCAGCAGCCTAGGCTTAGGGTACTACGAGCAGTACTTC. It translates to CASSLGLGYYEQYF.

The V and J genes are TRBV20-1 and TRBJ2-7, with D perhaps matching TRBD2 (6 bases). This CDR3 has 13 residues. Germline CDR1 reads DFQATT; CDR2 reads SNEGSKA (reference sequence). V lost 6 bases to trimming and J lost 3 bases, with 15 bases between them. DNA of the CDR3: TGCAGTGCCGGGACTGCCCCCCTCTACGAGCAGTACTTC. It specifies CSAGTAPLYEQYF.

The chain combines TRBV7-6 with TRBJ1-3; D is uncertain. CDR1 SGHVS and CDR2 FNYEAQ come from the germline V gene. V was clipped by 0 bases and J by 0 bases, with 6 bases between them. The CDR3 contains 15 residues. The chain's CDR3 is CASSLASYSGNTIYF. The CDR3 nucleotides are TGTGCCAGCAGCTTAGCTTCCTACTCTGGAAACACCATATATTTT.

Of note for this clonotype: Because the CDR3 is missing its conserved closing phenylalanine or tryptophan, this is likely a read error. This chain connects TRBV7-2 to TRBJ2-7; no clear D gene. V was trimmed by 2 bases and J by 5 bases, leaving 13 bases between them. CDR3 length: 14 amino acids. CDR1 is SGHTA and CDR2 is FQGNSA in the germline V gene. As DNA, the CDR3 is TGTGCCAGCAGCTTATGGTGGGGAACCAACGAGCAGTACTTA. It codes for CASSLWWGTNEQYL.

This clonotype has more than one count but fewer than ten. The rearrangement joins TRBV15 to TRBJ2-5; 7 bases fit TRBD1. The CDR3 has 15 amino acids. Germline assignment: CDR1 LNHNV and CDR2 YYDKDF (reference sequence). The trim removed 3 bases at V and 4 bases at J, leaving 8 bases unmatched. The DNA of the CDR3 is TGTGCCACCAGCAGCGACAGGGAGATGGGAGAGACCCAGTACTTC. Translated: CATSSDREMGETQYF.